The TCR beta chain under discussion was sequenced for a study of yellow fever vaccine responses in identical twins. The CDR3 runs to 15 residues. Germline CDR1 LGHNA, CDR2 YSLEER. V dropped 0 bases and J dropped 6 bases, with 13 bases sitting between them. As for this clonotype: What it binds is not known.

Study-level findings and limits: After vaccination, twins' T cell response reportedly seemed partly convergent, partly personalized.

TCRdb re-called the RT-PCR reads through MiXCR, storing one row per CDR3 protein. The sample has under 4,000 distinct CDR3 sequences, around 87% seen once. This TCR was recovered from a woman aged 18-30 years who received the yellow fever vaccine. The J gene is TRBJ2-3, the V gene TRBV4-3, with a weak D call TRBD2 (6 bases). The specimen comprised T cells from blood (PBMCs), unsorted or a sorted subset (not recorded which), sampled before or after yellow fever vaccination (not recorded which). The CDR3 region has the DNA TGCGCCAGCAGCCAAGACCGGGGGTCGAAGGATACGCAGTATTTT. Amino acid sequence: CASSQDRGSKDTQYF.